This TCR beta chain comes out of a study of human T cells and chemical hapten exposure. Study details: Alopecia universalis, totalis or areata was present in patients who were mostly female. General study findings and limits: As the donors had alopecia, their immune response may differ from healthy people's.

With respect to this clonotype: Antigen: not known.

Original analysis: Sample-level TCR yields exhibited a median of approximately 88,000, with a range of about 20,000 to 700,000. TCRdb itself ran the RACE reads through MiXCR, one entry per CDR3 protein. TCRdb's processing, not the study's, gives the V and J calls here. This sample has 150,000 to 200,000 distinct CDR3 sequences, with around 30% found just once. Time point of the sample: patch test 3, about 24 weeks after DPC sensitization. Treatment denoted: therapeutic diphenylcyclopropenone sensitization with weekly scalp DPC. The source was whole blood, collected in connection with sensitization to the hapten diphenylcyclopropenone (DPC). This TCR was recovered from a woman between 18 and 29 years old with alopecia areata. Some clones in this sample may be carry-over from other donors' samples.

This chain's CDR3 is CATRDFQETQYF. The CDR3, as DNA: TGCGCAACCAGGGACTTCCAAGAGACCCAGTACTTC. The chain links TRBV4-1 to TRBJ2-5; a weak D match, TRBD2 (6 bases). Germline V gene lookup returns CDR1 MGHRA and CDR2 YSYEKL. The CDR3 runs 12 residues.